This note documents a single TCR beta chain sequence. The data are from a study of tumor-infiltrating lymphocytes in primary liver carcinoma. Background on the study: The patients, men and women alike, were aged 30 to 69 years. In every tissue type, samples returned a similar yield of roughly 3.65 to 7.5 million productive TCRbeta reads. All lesions had stage T1-T3 N0M0 and 4.2 to 10 cm widths.

The J segment lost 5 bases and the V segment lost 5 bases, leaving 11 bases of the junction unmatched. Germline-derived CDR1 and CDR2 are SEHNR and FQNEAQ (reference sequence). CDR3 length equals 16 residues. Synthesis of TCR beta cDNA was carried out from 500 ng total RNA with a constant-region primer. For TCR beta, libraries were produced by three nested multiplex PCR rounds using slightly modified ARM-PCR. TRBV1-TRBV30 forward primers paired with a C-beta reverse primer were used in the first two PCR rounds, which ran approximately 10 cycles each. TCRdb passed the multiplex PCR reads through MiXCR, listing each CDR3 protein once. The sample lists 300,000 to 400,000 distinct CDR3 sequences, less than 70% seen once, with about 6.3% in the top ten. Germline DNA was also extracted, while the blood RNA originated from unsorted whole blood.

The rearrangement joins TRBV7-9 to TRBJ2-1; 8 nucleotides match TRBD1. Sequenced: peripheral blood. This receptor was obtained from a man in his forties with primary liver carcinoma and hepatitis B virus infection. In DNA, the CDR3 is TGTGCCAGCAGCACCAGGTCGGGGGACAGGCACAATGAGCAGTTCTTC. This codes for CASSTRSGDRHNEQFF.